The rows below give T cell receptor beta chains drawn from one sample of a study of T cells in Graves' hyperthyroidism and ophthalmopathy. Each CDR3 protein is one row after TCRdb ran MiXCR on the multiplex PCR reads. The profile shows fewer than 700,000 distinct CDR3 sequences, about 15% of them singletons. The specimen was blood. These receptors were obtained from a woman under 30 with Graves' ophthalmopathy. Both conserved end residues are part of each CDR3. Each record gives: D gene, CDR3 length, clone size, J gene, V gene, CDR3 protein, CDR3 DNA. The D gene is left open where the match is weak. Clone sizes are given selectively: once, few, many, or a class where the clone is expanded.

>TRBD2|14|many|TRBJ2-7|TRBV28
CASTDGGGRYEQYF
TGTGCCAGCACTGATGGGGGGGGACGCTACGAGCAGTACTTC
>.|15|.|TRBJ2-7|TRBV7-9
CASSLLGQDHYEQYF
TGTGCCAGCAGCTTATTAGGCCAGGATCATTACGAGCAGTACTTC
>TRBD1|14|many|TRBJ1-6|TRBV11-2
CASSFGQGESPLHF
TGTGCCAGCAGCTTCGGACAGGGCGAATCACCCCTCCACTTT
>.|15|many|TRBJ2-7|TRBV28
CASSPGTRSSTQQYF
TGTGCCAGCAGTCCCGGGACTCGTTCCTCTACGCAGCAGTACTTC
>.|12|.|TRBJ2-7|TRBV4-1
CASSQEISEQYF
TGCGCCAGCAGCCAAGAAATATCCGAGCAGTACTTC
>.|15|.|TRBJ2-1|TRBV9
CASSAGALTYNEQFF
TGTGCCAGCAGCGCGGGGGCCTTGACTTACAATGAGCAGTTCTTC
>TRBD2|13|few|TRBJ2-7|TRBV20-1
CSAESGSSYEQYF
TGCAGTGCAGAGAGCGGGAGTAGTTACGAGCAGTACTTC
>.|14|.|TRBJ2-5|TRBV5-4
CASSLKGKQETQYF
TGTGCCAGCAGCTTAAAGGGGAAACAAGAGACCCAGTACTTC
>.|16|.|TRBJ1-6|TRBV27
CASSLTAHIDNSPLHF
TGTGCCAGCAGTTTAACGGCTCACATAGATAATTCACCCCTCCACTTT
>.|14|.|TRBJ2-7|TRBV27
CASSPTGYSYEQYF
TGTGCCAGCAGTCCTACAGGGTACTCCTACGAGCAGTACTTC
>TRBD1|14|few|TRBJ1-1|TRBV19
CASSIKGANTEAFF
TGTGCCAGTAGTATTAAGGGGGCGAACACTGAAGCTTTCTTT
>.|14|many|TRBJ1-1|TRBV28
CASSSPLTNTEAFF
TGTGCCAGCAGTTCTCCTCTCACGAACACTGAAGCTTTCTTT
>TRBD1|15|many|TRBJ1-5|TRBV5-1
CASSPTGDSNQPQHF
TGCGCCAGCAGCCCAACCGGGGACAGTAATCAGCCCCAGCATTTT
>.|14|once|TRBJ1-2|TRBV5-8
CASSLPGHSYGYTF
TGTGCCAGCAGCTTGCCGGGACACTCCTATGGCTACACCTTC
>.|14|few|TRBJ1-4|TRBV5-1
CASSLYSQDEKLFF
TGCGCCAGCAGCTTATATAGCCAGGATGAAAAACTGTTTTTT
>TRBD2|17|.|TRBJ2-1|TRBV19
CASSASSLAGIHNEQFF
TGTGCCAGTAGTGCCTCGTCTCTAGCGGGAATTCATAACGAGCAGTTCTTC
>TRBD2|15|few|TRBJ2-4|TRBV6-1
CASSKREGAKNIQYF
TGTGCCAGCAGTAAGCGGGAGGGGGCCAAAAACATTCAGTACTTC
>TRBD2|15|many|TRBJ2-1|TRBV11-3
CASSSLAGDSNEQFF
TGTGCCAGCAGCTCACTAGCGGGAGACAGCAATGAGCAGTTCTTC
>TRBD2|15|many|TRBJ2-1|TRBV3-1
CASSETSGEYNEQFF
TGTGCCAGCTCTGAGACTAGCGGGGAATACAATGAGCAGTTCTTC
>.|15|.|TRBJ2-7|TRBV11-3
CASSVPGLIAYEQYF
TGTGCCAGCAGCGTACCGGGACTGATAGCCTACGAGCAGTACTTC
>.|14|few|TRBJ1-3|TRBV30
CAWKGREKGNTIYF
TGTGCCTGGAAGGGCAGGGAGAAAGGAAACACCATATATTTT
>TRBD1|16|.|TRBJ1-4|TRBV28
CASSLVAGTGPEKLFF
TGTGCCAGCAGTTTAGTCGCCGGGACAGGGCCTGAAAAACTGTTTTTT
>.|16|many|TRBJ2-3|TRBV3-1
CASSQDLRGGTDTQYF
TGTGCCAGCAGCCAAGATCTAAGGGGAGGCACAGATACGCAGTATTTT
>TRBD2|16|few|TRBJ2-3|TRBV6-1
CASNPASGPRRDTQYF
TGTGCCAGCAACCCGGCTAGCGGGCCCCGGAGGGATACGCAGTATTTT
>TRBD1|13|many|TRBJ2-3|TRBV3-1
CASSATGVDTQYF
TGTGCCAGCAGCGCCACAGGGGTAGATACGCAGTATTTT
>.|15|few|TRBJ1-5|TRBV4-2
CASSQDLGRNQPQHF
TGTGCCAGCAGCCAAGATTTAGGCAGGAATCAGCCCCAGCATTTT
>.|13|few|TRBJ2-1|TRBV2
CASSWTKYNEQFF
TGTGCCAGCAGTTGGACAAAGTACAATGAGCAGTTCTTC
>.|18|many|TRBJ1-1|TRBV24-1
CATSDPLRQDLMNTEAFF
TGTGCCACCAGTGATCCCCTACGACAGGACCTAATGAACACTGAAGCTTTCTTT
>.|19|many|TRBJ2-1|TRBV28
CASSPAPPQGTTNYNEQFF
TGTGCCAGCTCCCCCGCCCCCCCACAGGGTACCACGAACTACAATGAGCAGTTCTTC
>.|14|.|TRBJ1-6|TRBV30
CAWSATALNSPLHF
TGTGCCTGGAGTGCGACAGCTCTTAATTCACCCCTCCACTTT
>.|14|.|TRBJ1-2|TRBV9
CASSVDIGDYGYTF
TGTGCCAGCAGCGTAGATATAGGGGACTATGGCTACACCTTC
>TRBD1|16|.|TRBJ1-2|TRBV24-1
CAYWDRTRLANYGYTF
TGTGCCTATTGGGACAGAACGCGATTAGCTAACTATGGCTACACCTTC
>.|14|many|TRBJ2-3|TRBV7-9
CAKGGGPSTDTQYF
TGTGCCAAGGGGGGAGGACCTAGCACAGATACGCAGTATTTT
>TRBD2|14|.|TRBJ2-1|TRBV12-3/TRBV12-4
CASSPTTSANEQFF
TGTGCCAGCAGTCCCACTACTAGCGCCAATGAGCAGTTCTTC
>TRBD1|16|few|TRBJ2-1|TRBV29-1
CSVVPTRDRAYNEQFF
TGCAGCGTTGTCCCAACCCGGGACAGGGCCTACAATGAGCAGTTCTTC
>.|15|few|TRBJ2-2|TRBV5-5
CASSFLASNTGELFF
TGTGCCAGCAGCTTCCTAGCGTCGAACACCGGGGAGCTGTTTTTT
>TRBD1|12|.|TRBJ1-1|TRBV29-1
CSVGQGDTEAFF
TGCAGCGTTGGACAGGGGGACACTGAAGCTTTCTTT
>TRBD1|17|many|TRBJ1-2|TRBV28
CASSLLLGGGSDYGYTF
TGTGCCAGCAGTTTATTATTGGGAGGGGGCTCGGACTATGGCTACACCTTC
>TRBD2|16|.|TRBJ2-1|TRBV12-3/TRBV12-4
CASSLGGLAGGNEQFF
TGTGCCAGCAGTTTAGGTGGCCTAGCGGGGGGTAATGAGCAGTTCTTC
>.|14|many|TRBJ2-7|TRBV5-6
CASSGQMFSYEQYF
TGTGCCAGCAGCGGGCAGATGTTCTCCTACGAGCAGTACTTC
>.|14|many|TRBJ2-7|TRBV19
CASSNAYESTEQYF
TGTGCCAGTAGTAACGCCTACGAGAGCACCGAGCAGTACTTC
>TRBD1|14|many|TRBJ2-1|TRBV28
CASNDRGRYNEQFF
TGTGCCAGCAATGACAGGGGGCGATACAATGAGCAGTTCTTC